What follows are 17 T cell receptor beta chains derived from one specimen sequenced in a study of T cell changes during pregnancy in multiple sclerosis. Clones were read by immunoSEQ multiplex PCR, and TCRdb kept only the in-frame ones, dropping some. The table records about 64,000 clones, roughly 91% of them present only once. Sample: peripheral blood, taken in the third trimester of pregnancy. All receptors come from a female donor in good health, enrolled as a control in a pregnancy study.

The rearrangement joins TRBV21-1 to TRBJ2-4; the table's D call of TRBD1 was not tested on the DNA. TRBV21-1 is classified as a pseudogene. The CDR3 covers 18 residues. Here the CDR3 DNA reads TGTGCCAGCCCGAAGAAACGAGGGGGAATTCTGTCCAAAAACATTCAGTACTTC. Translated, it gives CASPKKRGGILSKNIQYF.

A few counts support this clone. The V gene is TRBV30, the J gene TRBJ1-1; TRBD1 matches 11 bases. V lost 5 bases and J lost 4; bases outside the gene matches: 3. Germline V gene lookup returns CDR1 GTSNPN and CDR2 SVGIG (reference sequence). The CDR3 spans 13 residues. The DNA of the CDR3 is TGTGCCTGGGGACAGGGGGCGCGCACTGAAGCTTTCTTT. The encoded protein is CAWGQGARTEAFF. The full variable domain, in which reference TRBV30 and TRBJ1-1 provide the parts outside the CDR3, is SQTIHQWPATLVQPVGSPLSLECTVEGTSNPNLYWYRQAAGRGLQLLFYSVGIGQISSEVPQNLSASRPQDRQFILSSKKLLLSDSGFYLCAWGQGARTEAFFGQGTRLTVV.

This clone was counted a few times. The chain uses TRBV6-5 and TRBJ2-7; TRBD2 aligns across 8 bases. Germline CDR1 and CDR2: MNHEY and SVGAGI. The CDR3 has 12 residues. V gave up 5 bases and J gave up 6 bases; unmatched junction bases: 3. The CDR3 sequence: CASSQGLGEQYF. CDR3 in DNA: TGTGCCAGCAGTCAGGGACTAGGCGAGCAGTACTTC.

The chain joins TRBV6-4 to TRBJ2-2, with 7 bases fitting TRBD1. The CDR3 totals 14 residues. The V and J ends lost 10 bases and 3 bases, in that order; junction bases with no gene match: 8. CDR1 is MRHNA, CDR2 SNTAGT, per germline. The CDR3 is CATKGAQDTGELFF. The CDR3 DNA sequence: TGTGCCACCAAGGGGGCGCAGGACACCGGGGAGCTGTTTTTT.

The chain recombines TRBV11-2 with TRBJ2-1, with D hard to call. V was cut by 5 bases and J by 6 bases, with 8 bases left in between. The CDR3 runs 12 residues. Germline-derived CDR1 and CDR2 are SGHAT and FQNNGV. For the CDR3, the DNA is TGTGCCAGCAGCCCGGTCGGCAATGAGCAGTTCTTC. Translating it yields CASSPVGNEQFF.

The chain uses TRBV27 and TRBJ2-5, with D possibly TRBD2 on 6 matching bases. The CDR3 has 16 residues. V was shortened by 1 base and J by 9 bases, with 21 bases between the two germline ends. The V gene's germline CDR1 is MNHEY and CDR2 SMNVEV (reference sequence). CDR3 amino acids: CASSLFGGIAGEAQYF. The DNA of the CDR3 is TGTGCCAGCAGTTTATTTGGAGGGATCGCCGGGGAGGCCCAGTACTTC.

This chain uses TRBV7-2 with TRBJ1-5; 8 bases line up with TRBD1. The J segment lost 6 bases and the V segment lost 1 base, leaving 8 bases of the junction unmatched. The CDR3 runs to 16 residues. Germline-derived CDR1 and CDR2 are SGHTA and FQGNSA. In DNA form, the CDR3 reads TGTGCCAGCAGCTTAGGGTCGCAGGGGGCAGGTCAGCCCCAGCATTTT. It is translated as CASSLGSQGAGQPQHF.

The chain couples TRBV5-4 to TRBJ1-2; D may be TRBD1 (6 bases). This CDR3 comprises 13 residues. With 5 bases removed from V and 2 bases from J, the gap between germline ends came to 10 bases. Germline CDR1 is SGHNT and CDR2 is YYREEE (reference sequence). Here the CDR3 reads CASRQQGNYGYTF. CDR3 in DNA: TGTGCCAGCAGACAACAGGGAAACTATGGCTACACCTTC.

The gene calls are TRBV4-3 and TRBJ1-2; TRBD1 agrees at 7 bases. The V gene's germline CDR1 is LGHNA and CDR2 YSLEER. The V and J ends lost 2 bases and 5 bases, in that order; junction bases with no gene match: 8. This CDR3 comprises 15 residues. The CDR3, as DNA: TGCGCCAGCAGCCAACCGGGACAGTCGGTTTATGGCTACACCTTC. Amino acids: CASSQPGQSVYGYTF.

CDR3 amino acids: CASSYGGGGETQYF. As DNA, the CDR3 is TGTGCCAGCAGTTACGGAGGGGGCGGCGAGACCCAGTACTTC. The genes are TRBV6-5 and TRBJ2-5; tentatively, D is TRBD1 (7 bases). The CDR3 spans 14 residues. Trimming stripped 2 bases from V and 5 bases from J, with 12 bases between. Germline V gives CDR1 MNHEY, CDR2 SVGAGI.

The chain has TRBV4-2 and TRBJ2-1; 10 nucleotides line up with TRBD2. Losses at the gene ends were 5 bases for V and 8 bases for J; bases not matched to a gene: 9. CDR3 length: 15 amino acids. In germline, CDR1 is LGHNA, CDR2 YNFKEQ. The CDR3 here is CASSGGLAATYEQFF. Here the CDR3 DNA reads TGTGCCAGCAGCGGAGGACTAGCGGCAACATATGAGCAGTTCTTC.

The V gene is TRBV4-2, the J gene TRBJ1-2; D is unclear. This CDR3 is built from 16 residues. V was shortened by 0 bases and J by 3 bases, with 14 bases between the two germline ends. CDR1 and CDR2 (germline): LGHNA, YNFKEQ. In DNA form, the CDR3 reads TGTGCCAGCAGCCAAGATCTGGAGAGGGCGTACTATGGCTACACCTTC. Protein: CASSQDLERAYYGYTF.

This rearrangement joins TRBV13 to TRBJ2-3; 7 bases map to TRBD2. Per germline, CDR1 PRHDT and CDR2 FYEKMQ (reference sequence). This CDR3 comprises 16 residues. The V and J ends lost 2 bases and 0 bases, in that order; junction bases with no gene match: 5. The CDR3 spells CASSLLAGESTDTQYF. The CDR3 coding sequence is TGTGCCAGCAGCTTACTGGCGGGGGAGAGCACAGATACGCAGTATTTT.

The J gene is TRBJ2-2, the V gene TRBV11-3; 15 positions agree with TRBD2. Germline V gives CDR1 SGHNT, CDR2 YENEEA. This CDR3 has 16 residues. V dropped 3 bases and J dropped 6; count of bases not matched to a gene: 2. CDR3: CASSLGLAGGAGELFF. CDR3 nucleotides: TGTGCCAGCAGCTTGGGACTAGCGGGAGGTGCCGGGGAGCTGTTTTTT.

CDR3 sequence: CAWTEFTGSYGYTF. The CDR3 coding sequence is TGTGCCTGGACCGAATTCACCGGGAGCTATGGCTACACCTTC. The rearrangement uses TRBV30 and TRBJ1-2; the D is unclear. Germline loops: CDR1 GTSNPN, CDR2 SVGIG (reference sequence). V lost 4 bases and J 4 bases, leaving 16 bases between the germline ends. The CDR3 length is 14 residues.

The rearrangement links TRBV2 to TRBJ1-4, with unresolved D. CDR3 length: 11 residues. Trimming stripped 6 bases from V and 13 bases from J, with 12 bases between. Germline values: CDR1 SNHLY, CDR2 FYNNEI. The CDR3 DNA reads as TGTGCCAGCAGGACGCGAGAGGGACTGTTTTTT. Its translation is CASRTREGLFF.

V and J are TRBV14 and TRBJ2-1, with 9 bases identical to TRBD2. The germline gives CDR1 SGHDN, CDR2 FVKESK. This CDR3 spans 15 amino acids. The ends lost 4 bases at V and 7 bases at J; junction bases unmatched: 8. Here the CDR3 DNA reads TGTGCCAGCAGCCTTTCAGCGGGAGGCGGAAATGAGCAGTTCTTC. This gives the protein CASSLSAGGGNEQFF.